These 15 T cell receptor beta chains originate from one sample sequenced in a study of shared clonotypes between healthy human individuals (dated by TCRdb to 2018 to 2021). Libraries were built with the immunoSEQ multiplex PCR assay. The immuneACCESS repertoire file appears here via TCRdb, limited to in-frame rearrangements. These files lack a portion of the clones; in checked studies, under half of the deficit traces to unresolved V genes, and the cause of the others is not known. For this sample the table gives roughly 2.5 million clones, of which approximately 90% were detected only once. The ten biggest clones cover 0.11% to 0.15% of the sample. Material: naive CD4+ T cells sorted from blood. Reading the label with the study, this specimen's cell subset or site is: CD45RA+ positively selected. Receptors were obtained from a man aged 18 to 30 in good health.

The chain recombines TRBV5-1 with TRBJ2-1; D may be TRBD2 (7 bases). V was shortened by 0 bases and J by 2 bases, with 15 bases between the two germline ends. This CDR3 region has 17 residues. Germline CDR1 is SGHRS and CDR2 is YFSETQ. DNA of the CDR3: TGCGCCAGCAGCTTGGAAGGGGGGGTCGTCCCCTACAATGAGCAGTTCTTC. This sequence encodes CASSLEGGVVPYNEQFF.

The chain carries TRBV12-1 and TRBJ2-1; TRBD2 is taken as the D call from the table, unchecked against the DNA. TRBV12-1 is annotated as a pseudogene. The CDR3 has 21 residues. Here the CDR3 DNA reads TGTGCCAGCAGCTATCACCCGGACAGTCAACCCCGGGAGGTTTCCTACAATGAGCAGTTCTTC. It is translated as CASSYHPDSQPREVSYNEQFF.

This clone was seen a few times. Other DNA sequences of this sample code for an identical CDR3. The rearrangement uses TRBV30 and TRBJ1-1; maybe TRBD1 (5 bases). The CDR3 spans 12 residues. From germline, CDR1 is GTSNPN and CDR2 SVGIG (reference sequence). V lost 0 bases and J 5 bases, leaving 7 bases between the germline ends. The CDR3 here is CAWSVGRTEAFF. CDR3 nucleotides: TGTGCCTGGAGTGTGGGACGGACTGAAGCTTTCTTT.

This chain joins TRBV10-2 and TRBJ1-3; D call uncertain. CDR1 WSHSY and CDR2 SAAADI come from the germline V gene. This CDR3 has 15 amino acids. V lost 3 bases to trimming and J lost 2 bases, with 11 bases between them. The CDR3 coding sequence is TGCGCCAGCAGTGAAGCGGGAACGGCTGGAAACACCATATATTTT. Amino acids: CASSEAGTAGNTIYF.

For this clone: The same CDR3 arises from other DNA sequences in this sample as well. V is TRBV5-1 and J is TRBJ1-3; unclear D gene. Trimming cost V 0 bases and J 4 bases, with 11 bases left between them. The CDR3 runs 15 residues. CDR1 is SGHRS, CDR2 YFSETQ, per germline. The CDR3: CASSLVAGSGNTIYF. In DNA, the CDR3 is TGCGCCAGCAGCTTGGTGGCGGGTTCGGGAAACACCATATATTTT.

The rearrangement links TRBV6-5 to TRBJ2-1, with D tentatively TRBD1 (5 bases). This CDR3 has 14 residues. Trimming took 4 bases from V and 5 from J, leaving 12 bases between them. In germline, CDR1 is MNHEY, CDR2 SVGAGI. CDR3 loop: CASSSLGANNEQFF. CDR3 nucleotides: TGTGCCAGCAGTTCTCTAGGGGCGAACAATGAGCAGTTCTTC.

The V and J genes are TRBV5-1 and TRBJ2-5; perhaps TRBD1 as D (6 bases). The CDR3 covers 15 residues. With 4 bases removed from V and 3 bases from J, the gap between germline ends came to 16 bases. In germline, CDR1 is SGHRS, CDR2 YFSETQ. The CDR3 nucleotides are TGCGCCAGCAGCCTCTTCTACAGGGAGAAAGAGACCCAGTACTTC. As protein: CASSLFYREKETQYF.

Worth noting for this clone: Other DNA sequences of this sample code for an identical CDR3. This chain uses TRBV7-2 with TRBJ2-7; D perhaps matches TRBD1 (6 bases). CDR3 size: 14 residues. Germline values: CDR1 SGHTA, CDR2 FQGNSA. Trimming pared 1 base from V and 4 bases from J, leaving 11 bases between. The CDR3, as DNA: TGTGCCAGCAGCTTAGGGCAGGGGATGTACGAGCAGTACTTC. Translated, it gives CASSLGQGMYEQYF.

The gene calls are TRBV5-1 and TRBJ2-3; the D gene is possibly TRBD2 (6 bases). Germline loops: CDR1 SGHRS, CDR2 YFSETQ. CDR3 length: 16 residues. V shed 4 bases and J shed 4 bases, with 19 bases lying between them. The CDR3 protein is CASSRWTAWGADTQYF. CDR3 nucleotide sequence: TGCGCCAGCAGCAGGTGGACGGCATGGGGGGCAGATACGCAGTATTTT.

This chain connects TRBV7-2 to TRBJ1-3; 7 bases map to TRBD1. Germline-derived CDR1 and CDR2 are SGHTA and FQGNSA. The CDR3 sequence is 18 residues long. With 5 bases clipped from V and 0 bases from J, the junction kept 13 bases outside the gene matches. The CDR3 nucleotides read TGTGCCAGCAGCGTCCAGGGGGTTAAGGTTTACTCTGGAAACACCATATATTTT. Its translation is CASSVQGVKVYSGNTIYF.

As concerns this clone: Since a much larger clone is just one base distant, this may be a read error. In the same sample, other DNA sequences code for this CDR3. This chain links TRBV11-2 with TRBJ1-5; no definite D call. The CDR3 runs to 15 residues. Trimming pared 0 bases from V and 0 bases from J, leaving 6 bases between. Germline CDR1 and CDR2: SGHAT and FQNNGV. The CDR3 DNA follows: TGTGCCAGCAGCTTAGAGGGCGGTAGCAATCAGCCCCAGCATTTT. Translated: CASSLEGGSNQPQHF.

The V gene is TRBV10-3, the J gene TRBJ2-7; unclear D gene. V was pared by 0 bases and J by 1 base, with 7 bases between. The CDR3 contains 14 residues. The germline V gene has CDR1 ENHRY and CDR2 SYGVKD. CDR3 residues: CAISESVGSYEQYF. In nucleotides, the CDR3 is TGTGCCATCAGTGAGTCAGTGGGGTCCTACGAGCAGTACTTC.

The V gene is TRBV10-3, the J gene TRBJ2-2; TRBD1 or TRBD2 may be the D gene (5 bases each). The germline gives CDR1 ENHRY, CDR2 SYGVKD. The ends were cut back, 0 bases at V and 1 base at J, with 9 bases in the middle. CDR3 length: 16 residues. CDR3 in amino acids: CAISESGVMNTGELFF. The CDR3 bases are TGTGCCATCAGTGAGTCGGGGGTCATGAACACCGGGGAGCTGTTTTTT.

Turning to this clone: The sample carries other DNA sequences with the same CDR3. This chain uses TRBV7-9 with TRBJ2-2; D not resolved. Germline V gene sequence: CDR1 SEHNR, CDR2 FQNEAQ (reference sequence). The V end lost 4 bases, the J end lost 2 bases, and 5 bases lay between the germline ends. The CDR3 loop spans 13 amino acids. CDR3 DNA: TGTGCCAGCAGCTCACCCAACACCGGGGAGCTGTTTTTT. This codes for CASSSPNTGELFF.

The chain is built from TRBV10-1 and TRBJ2-3; D unclear. Trimming stripped 3 bases from V and 0 bases from J, with 7 bases between. Germline CDR1 is WNHNN and CDR2 is SYGVQD (reference sequence). This CDR3 is 14 amino acids long. This CDR3 reads CASSEYTSTDTQYF. The CDR3 coding sequence is TGCGCCAGCAGTGAATATACTAGCACAGATACGCAGTATTTT.